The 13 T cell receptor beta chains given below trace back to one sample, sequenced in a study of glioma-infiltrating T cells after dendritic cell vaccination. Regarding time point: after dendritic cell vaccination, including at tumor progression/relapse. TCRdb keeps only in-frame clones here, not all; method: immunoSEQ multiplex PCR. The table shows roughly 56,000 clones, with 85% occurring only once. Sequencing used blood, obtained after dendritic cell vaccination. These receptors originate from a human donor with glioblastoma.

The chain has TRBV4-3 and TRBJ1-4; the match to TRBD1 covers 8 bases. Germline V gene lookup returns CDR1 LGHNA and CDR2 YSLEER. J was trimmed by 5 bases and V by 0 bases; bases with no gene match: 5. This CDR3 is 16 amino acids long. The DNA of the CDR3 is TGCGCCAGCAGCCAAGAACCGGGACAGGTGAATGAAAAACTGTTTTTT. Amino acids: CASSQEPGQVNEKLFF.

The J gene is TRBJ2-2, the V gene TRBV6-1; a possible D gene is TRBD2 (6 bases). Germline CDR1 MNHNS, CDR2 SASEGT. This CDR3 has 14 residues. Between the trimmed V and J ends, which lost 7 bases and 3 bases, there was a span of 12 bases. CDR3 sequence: CASTPTRDTGELFF. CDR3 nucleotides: TGTGCCAGCACCCCGACTAGAGACACCGGGGAGCTGTTTTTT.

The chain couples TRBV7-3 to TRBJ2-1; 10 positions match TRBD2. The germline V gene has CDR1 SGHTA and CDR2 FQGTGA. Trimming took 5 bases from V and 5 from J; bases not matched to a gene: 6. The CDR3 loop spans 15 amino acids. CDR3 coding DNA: TGTGCCAGCAGCCGATGGAGCGGGGGGGACAATGAGCAGTTCTTC. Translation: CASSRWSGGDNEQFF.

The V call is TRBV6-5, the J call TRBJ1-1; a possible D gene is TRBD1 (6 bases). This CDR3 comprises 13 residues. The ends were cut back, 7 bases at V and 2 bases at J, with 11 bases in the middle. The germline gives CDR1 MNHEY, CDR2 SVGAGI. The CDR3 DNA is TGTGCCAGCACCAAGACAGGCAACACTGAAGCTTTCTTT. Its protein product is CASTKTGNTEAFF.

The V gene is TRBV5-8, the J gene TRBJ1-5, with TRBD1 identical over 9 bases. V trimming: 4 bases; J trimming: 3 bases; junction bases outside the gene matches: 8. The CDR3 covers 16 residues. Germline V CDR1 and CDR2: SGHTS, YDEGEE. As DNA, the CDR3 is TGTGCCAGCAGCCGGACAGGGGCATCTTTCAATCAGCCCCAGCATTTT. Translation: CASSRTGASFNQPQHF.

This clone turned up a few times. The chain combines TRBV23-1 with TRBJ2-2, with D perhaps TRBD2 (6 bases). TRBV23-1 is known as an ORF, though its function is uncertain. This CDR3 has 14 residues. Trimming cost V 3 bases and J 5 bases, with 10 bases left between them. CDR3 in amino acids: CASSHRSGTGELFF. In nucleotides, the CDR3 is TGCGCCAGCAGTCATCGGAGCGGGACCGGGGAGCTGTTTTTT.

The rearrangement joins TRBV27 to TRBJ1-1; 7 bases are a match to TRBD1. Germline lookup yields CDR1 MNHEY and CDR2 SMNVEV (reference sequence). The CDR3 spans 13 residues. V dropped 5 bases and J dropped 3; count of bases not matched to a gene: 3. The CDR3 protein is CASSVGQYTEAFF. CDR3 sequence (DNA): TGTGCCAGCAGTGTGGGACAGTACACTGAAGCTTTCTTT.

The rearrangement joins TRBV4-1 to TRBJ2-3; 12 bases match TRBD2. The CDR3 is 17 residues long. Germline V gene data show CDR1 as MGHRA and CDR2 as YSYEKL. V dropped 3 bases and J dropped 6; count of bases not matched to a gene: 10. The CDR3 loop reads CASSQPTSGGPGDTQYF. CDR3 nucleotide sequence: TGCGCCAGCAGCCAGCCGACTAGCGGGGGCCCGGGGGATACGCAGTATTTT.

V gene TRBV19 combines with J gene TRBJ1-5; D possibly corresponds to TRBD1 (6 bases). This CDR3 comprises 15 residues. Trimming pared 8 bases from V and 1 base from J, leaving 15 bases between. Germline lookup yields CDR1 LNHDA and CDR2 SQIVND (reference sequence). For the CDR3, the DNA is TGTGCCAGTCGAATTACAGGGTCGAGCAATCAGCCCCAGCATTTT. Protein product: CASRITGSSNQPQHF.

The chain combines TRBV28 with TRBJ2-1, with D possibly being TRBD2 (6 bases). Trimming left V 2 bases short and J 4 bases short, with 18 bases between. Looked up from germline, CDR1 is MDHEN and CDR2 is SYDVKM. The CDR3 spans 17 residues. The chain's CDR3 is CASSLKLGGNLYNEQFF. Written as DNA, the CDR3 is TGTGCCAGCAGTTTAAAGCTCGGCGGGAACCTATACAATGAGCAGTTCTTC. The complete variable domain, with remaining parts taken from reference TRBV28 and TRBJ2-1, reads DVKVTQSSRYLVKRTGEKVFLECVQDMDHENMFWYRQDPGLGLRLIYFSYDVKMKEKGDIPEGYSVSREKKERFSLILESASTNQTSMYLCASSLKLGGNLYNEQFFGPGTRLTVL.

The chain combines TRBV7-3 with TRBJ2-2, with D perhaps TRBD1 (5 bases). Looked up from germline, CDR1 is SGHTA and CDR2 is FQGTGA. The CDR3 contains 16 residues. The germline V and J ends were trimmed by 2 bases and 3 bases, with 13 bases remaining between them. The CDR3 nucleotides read TGTGCCAGCAGCTTACGTGCAGACAGTTACACCGGGGAGCTGTTTTTT. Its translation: CASSLRADSYTGELFF.

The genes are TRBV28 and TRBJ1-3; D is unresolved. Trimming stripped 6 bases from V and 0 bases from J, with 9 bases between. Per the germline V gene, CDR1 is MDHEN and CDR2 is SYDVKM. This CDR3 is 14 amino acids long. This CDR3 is CASRPMSSGNTIYF. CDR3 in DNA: TGTGCCAGCAGGCCCATGAGCTCTGGAAACACCATATATTTT.

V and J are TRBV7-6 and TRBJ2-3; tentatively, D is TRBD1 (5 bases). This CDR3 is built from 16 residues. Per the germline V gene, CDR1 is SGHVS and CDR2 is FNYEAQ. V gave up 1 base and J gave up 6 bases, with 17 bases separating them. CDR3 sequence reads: CASSLGVEGATDTQYF. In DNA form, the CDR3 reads TGTGCCAGCAGCTTAGGAGTCGAAGGGGCGACTGATACGCAGTATTTT.